This T cell receptor beta chain was captured by sequencing in a study of cytomegalovirus exposure and HLA in healthy donors. Turning to the study itself: Genotyping showed 75% to 90% of 350 to 400 donors falling in the Caucasian-associated ancestry cluster. Study-wide results and limits: TCR beta V segments were, for the most part, productive about 87% or about 30% of the time in an earlier analysis. Cytomegalovirus status, reportedly, was diagnosed with high specificity and sensitivity by the classifier. Analyzed later, most CMV-associated TCR beta chains appeared HLA-restricted.

Amplification used 60 Vbeta primers and 13 Jbeta primers. Profiling relied on immunoSEQ multiplex PCR, and the TCRdb table lists in-frame clones only, not all of them. The sample carries 130,000 or so clones, roughly three fifths recorded once. From germline, CDR1 is LGHNT and CDR2 FRNRAP. The CDR3 extends over 14 amino acids. J was trimmed by 2 bases and V by 3 bases; bases with no gene match: 2. Regarding this clone: Its specificity is not known.

The sequence came from a woman in her sixties or seventies in good health and CMV-seronegative. Sequencing used PBMCs. The rearrangement joins TRBV12-5 to TRBJ2-7, with TRBD1 identical over 9 bases. CDR3 loop: CASGLTGGPYEQYF. The CDR3, as DNA: TGTGCTAGTGGTTTAACAGGGGGCCCCTACGAGCAGTACTTC.